The 9 T cell receptor beta chains reported below all come from one sample, sequenced in a study of blood T cells in healthy people across ages (dated by TCRdb to about 2015). Library generation was performed with 5' RACE. Sequencing was performed on an Illumina HiSeq 2500. A second PCR of about 6 to 11 cycles was run with a J-beta primer mix and a sample-barcoded 5' primer. TCRdb trimmed the raw reads at Q25, called clones with MiXCR and kept productive beta chains. Every CDR3 protein is listed once, alongside the most common genes and DNA of its rows. In this sample the table shows fewer than 2,000,000 distinct CDR3 sequences, about 31% of which occur a single time. About 11% of the sample rests with the top ten. Sequenced sample: blood. The origin of the receptors is a woman in her 30s in good health.

This clonotype was counted between two and nine times. The chain joins TRBV12-3 or TRBV12-4 to TRBJ1-1, with D hard to call. The CDR3 sequence is 15 residues long. With 5 bases removed from V and 4 bases from J, the gap between germline ends came to 17 bases. CDR3 nucleotide sequence: TGTGCCAGCAGTCGCCTCTATGCTAGGAGCACTGAAGCTTTCTTT. Protein sequence: CASSRLYARSTEAFF.

Ten or more counts support this clonotype. The DNA for the CDR3 is TGTGCCATCAGTGAGTCTTTTGATCAGCCCCAGCATTTT. This translates into CAISESFDQPQHF. The chain is built from TRBV10-3 and TRBJ1-5; no clear D gene. The length of the CDR3 is 13 residues. CDR1 and CDR2 from the germline V gene are ENHRY and SYGVKD. Trimming left V 0 bases short and J 5 bases short, with 5 bases between.

As to this clonotype: It may be a read error: a sequence one base away is much more abundant. The rearrangement links TRBV7-2 to TRBJ2-5, with D hard to call. The J call is in doubt because the DNA end fits TRBJ2-7 better. The CDR3 length is 14 residues. Per germline, CDR1 SGHTA and CDR2 FQGNSA. The CDR3 bases are TGTGCCAGCAGCTTAGCGGGGATTTCAGACGAGCAGTACTTC. Residues: CASSLAGISDEQYF.

The rearrangement joins TRBV4-1 to TRBJ2-5; D is possibly TRBD2 (6 bases). Trimming took 1 base from V and 2 from J, leaving 17 bases between them. This CDR3 has 17 amino acids. From germline, CDR1 is MGHRA and CDR2 YSYEKL. The CDR3 DNA follows: TGCGCCAGCAGCCAAGGGGTGTACGGGAGTGGTCAAGAGACCCAGTACTTC. Translating it yields CASSQGVYGSGQETQYF.

The V and J genes are TRBV20-1 and TRBJ1-2; 11 bases are shared with TRBD1. Germline V gives CDR1 DFQATT, CDR2 SNEGSKA (reference sequence). V shed 0 bases, J shed 3 bases, and the junction held 9 bases outside the gene matches. CDR3 length: 17 residues. The DNA of the CDR3 is TGCAGTGCTAGAGACTTAATGGGACAGGGGGGGGACTATGGCTACACCTTC. Translation: CSARDLMGQGGDYGYTF.

The chain recombines TRBV20-1 with TRBJ1-6, with D tentatively TRBD1 (6 bases). Trimming removed 6 bases from V and 7 bases from J, with 22 bases in between. This CDR3 is 16 amino acids long. Germline V gene data show CDR1 as DFQATT and CDR2 as SNEGSKA (reference sequence). The chain's CDR3 is CSARQKDSRTNSPLHF. CDR3 coding DNA: TGCAGTGCAAGACAAAAGGACAGCAGGACAAATTCACCCCTCCACTTT.

This chain joins TRBV9 and TRBJ1-1; TRBD1 is a possible D gene (5 bases). This CDR3 has 15 residues. Germline V gene lookup returns CDR1 SGDLS and CDR2 YYNGEE. Trimming took off 5 bases at V and 5 bases at J, with 19 bases between the two ends. CDR3 region: CASSHGGSLGTEAFF. CDR3 DNA: TGTGCCAGCAGTCATGGGGGGTCTCTAGGGACTGAAGCTTTCTTT.

This clonotype occurred a few times. The rearrangement joins TRBV3-1 to TRBJ2-5; D not resolved. The CDR3 contains 14 residues. Per the germline V gene, CDR1 is LGHDT and CDR2 is YNNKEL (reference sequence). The V and J ends lost 3 bases and 3 bases respectively, with 11 bases between them. The CDR3 region is CASSQGVKEETQYF. The CDR3 nucleotides read TGTGCCAGCAGCCAGGGTGTCAAGGAAGAGACCCAGTACTTC.

The CDR3 nucleotides are TGTGCCAGCAGCTTAGAGGGACTGGACGGGACTGAAGCTTTCTTT. Protein product: CASSLEGLDGTEAFF. This chain joins TRBV7-9 and TRBJ1-1, with D possibly TRBD1 on 5 matching bases. Trimming removed 1 base from V and 5 bases from J, with 14 bases in between. This CDR3 is built from 15 residues. Germline CDR1 and CDR2: SEHNR and FQNEAQ (reference sequence).